These T cell receptor beta chains were read from a single sample in a study of cytomegalovirus exposure and HLA in healthy donors. The protocol was immunoSEQ multiplex PCR, while the TCRdb copy is restricted to in-frame clones and leaves out a portion. The profile shows 160,000 or so clones, roughly 85% of them singletons. The sample taken for sequencing was PBMCs. These TCRs come from a man in his forties or fifties in good health and CMV-seropositive. Each CDR3 is given with its conserved first and last residue. D genes are given only for firm matches. Size values are once, few and many counts, or a class for expanded clones, and some rows have none.

abundance,d_gene,v_gene,j_gene,CDR3aa,CDR3nt
.,.,TRBV18,TRBJ2-2,CASSLYSVSTGELFF,TGTGCCAGCTCACTTTATAGCGTGAGCACCGGGGAGCTGTTTTTT
few,.,TRBV7-7,TRBJ2-5,CASSFVGGADGPETQYF,TGTGCTAGCAGCTTTGTGGGGGGGGCAGATGGTCCGGAGACCCAGTACTTC
once,TRBD2,TRBV6-1,TRBJ2-1,CASSRSLAGVEQFF,TGTGCCAGCAGTAGAAGTCTAGCGGGAGTGGAGCAGTTCTTC
once,.,TRBV11-2,TRBJ1-3,CASSPRLGLRGNTIYF,TGTGCCAGCAGCCCGCGGCTGGGTCTAAGGGGAAACACCATATATTTT
.,TRBD2,TRBV18,TRBJ2-1,CASTKGLVFSNEQFF,TGTGCCAGCACAAAAGGACTAGTATTTTCGAATGAGCAGTTCTTC
.,TRBD1,TRBV5-8,TRBJ2-7,CASRLTGGIYEQYF,TGTGCCAGCAGGTTGACAGGGGGCATTTACGAGCAGTACTTC
.,.,TRBV7-9,TRBJ2-2,CASSLTSGTGELFF,TGTGCCAGCAGCTTAACCTCGGGCACCGGGGAGCTGTTTTTT
.,TRBD2,TRBV11-2,TRBJ2-7,CASSSVSGRRYEQYF,TGTGCCAGCAGCTCGGTAAGCGGGAGAAGGTACGAGCAGTACTTC
.,TRBD2,TRBV18,TRBJ2-7,CASSPGLAGVAYEQYF,TGTGCCAGCTCACCGGGGCTAGCGGGAGTGGCCTACGAGCAGTACTTC
.,TRBD2,TRBV11-2,TRBJ2-1,CASSRTSGVNEQFF,TGTGCCAGCAGCCGGACTAGCGGGGTAAATGAGCAGTTCTTC
few,TRBD1,TRBV5-5,TRBJ1-1,CASSRPTGGNTEAFF,TGTGCCAGCAGCCGGCCGACAGGGGGGAACACTGAAGCTTTCTTT
.,TRBD1,TRBV10-3,TRBJ2-5,CAISESDREQETQYF,TGTGCCATCAGTGAGTCGGACAGGGAACAAGAGACCCAGTACTTC
.,TRBD2,TRBV11-3,TRBJ2-1,CASRSSGKSYNEQFF,TGTGCCAGCAGATCTAGCGGGAAGTCCTACAATGAGCAGTTCTTC
few,TRBD2,TRBV7-6,TRBJ2-7,CASSPGLAGGFSYEQYF,TGTGCCAGCAGCCCGGGACTAGCGGGAGGGTTCTCCTACGAGCAGTACTTC
.,.,TRBV20-1,TRBJ2-1,CSAGRNEQFF,TGCAGTGCTGGCAGGAATGAGCAGTTCTTC
.,.,TRBV9,TRBJ1-2,CASSLQGHTNYGYTF,TGTGCCAGCAGCTTACAGGGCCACACTAACTATGGCTACACCTTC
.,.,TRBV5-1,TRBJ1-1,CASSLEGRNEAFF,TGCGCCAGCAGCTTGGAGGGGCGCAATGAAGCTTTCTTT
.,TRBD1,TRBV5-1,TRBJ2-5,CASSYRDREETQYF,TGCGCCAGCAGCTATCGAGACAGGGAAGAGACCCAGTACTTC
.,.,TRBV19,TRBJ1-5,CASRPREVLNQPQHF,TGTGCCAGTAGGCCCAGAGAGGTTCTCAATCAGCCCCAGCATTTT
.,.,TRBV30,TRBJ1-1,CAWKGVGGRNTEAFF,TGTGCCTGGAAAGGTGTCGGGGGGCGCAACACTGAAGCTTTCTTT
.,TRBD2,TRBV5-4,TRBJ2-1,CASSSGLAENNEQFF,TGTGCCAGCAGCTCAGGACTAGCGGAGAACAATGAGCAGTTCTTC
.,TRBD2,TRBV10-3,TRBJ2-7,CAISASGATYEQYF,TGTGCCATCAGTGCCAGCGGGGCTACCTACGAGCAGTACTTC
.,TRBD1,TRBV5-1,TRBJ2-7,CASSLDLPGQGPYEQYF,TGCGCCAGCAGCTTGGATCTACCGGGACAGGGGCCGTACGAGCAGTACTTC
.,TRBD2,TRBV5-1,TRBJ2-1,CASSSGLAGPNEQFF,TGCGCCAGCAGCTCCGGACTAGCGGGGCCCAATGAGCAGTTCTTC
.,.,TRBV10-3,TRBJ2-7,CAITPTESSYEQYF,TGTGCCATCACCCCGACAGAGAGCTCCTACGAGCAGTACTTC
few,TRBD2,TRBV29-1,TRBJ2-1,CSVEAGTSASYNEQFF,TGCAGCGTTGAAGCCGGGACTAGCGCCTCCTACAATGAGCAGTTCTTC
.,.,TRBV2,TRBJ2-5,CASSARTAQETQYF,TGTGCCAGCAGTGCCCGGACAGCTCAAGAGACCCAGTACTTC
once,TRBD2,TRBV27,TRBJ2-5,CASSPGLAGGGETQYF,TGTGCCAGCAGTCCCGGACTAGCGGGAGGAGGAGAGACCCAGTACTTC
.,.,TRBV28,TRBJ2-7,CASSLGGPDPYEQYF,TGTGCCAGCAGTTTAGGAGGACCGGACCCCTACGAGCAGTACTTC
.,TRBD1,TRBV5-1,TRBJ1-4,CASSHAGTGDEKLFF,TGCGCCAGCAGCCACGCCGGGACAGGGGACGAAAAACTGTTTTTT
.,.,TRBV19,TRBJ1-1,CASSGGLNTEAFF,TGTGCCAGTAGTGGTGGCCTGAACACTGAAGCTTTCTTT
.,.,TRBV15,TRBJ1-2,CATSRAGDPGGYTF,TGTGCCACCAGCAGAGCGGGGGATCCGGGCGGCTACACCTTC
.,TRBD1,TRBV14,TRBJ2-7,CASSHDRDRGYEQYF,TGTGCCAGCAGCCATGACCGGGACAGGGGCTACGAGCAGTACTTC
.,.,TRBV29-1,TRBJ2-1,CSVGGQGHNEQFF,TGCAGCGTTGGGGGTCAGGGTCACAATGAGCAGTTCTTC
.,TRBD2,TRBV6-5,TRBJ2-3,CASSASAGGVDTQYF,TGTGCCAGCAGTGCATCAGCGGGAGGCGTAGATACGCAGTATTTT
few,TRBD1,TRBV6-5,TRBJ2-7,CASSFRTGTSSYEQYF,TGTGCCAGCAGTTTCCGGACAGGCACCAGCTCCTACGAGCAGTACTTC
.,.,TRBV28,TRBJ2-1,CASSFLYNEQFF,TGTGCCAGCAGTTTCCTCTACAATGAGCAGTTCTTC
.,.,TRBV2,TRBJ1-2,CASSTDYGYTF,TGTGCCAGCAGTACGGACTATGGCTACACCTTC
.,.,TRBV7-8,TRBJ1-5,CASSFQGGDSNQPQHF,TGTGCCAGCAGCTTTCAGGGTGGTGATAGCAATCAGCCCCAGCATTTT
.,TRBD2,TRBV7-2,TRBJ2-7,CASSFSSGSINEQYF,TGTGCCAGCAGCTTCTCTAGCGGGAGTATCAACGAGCAGTACTTC
few,TRBD2,TRBV5-1,TRBJ2-7,CASRQSGRAGGEQYF,TGCGCCAGCCGGCAAAGCGGGAGGGCCGGGGGGGAGCAGTACTTC
.,TRBD2,TRBV7-7,TRBJ2-7,CASSRGSGRGYEQYF,TGTGCTAGCAGCCGCGGGAGCGGGAGAGGGTACGAGCAGTACTTC
.,TRBD1,TRBV9,TRBJ1-2,CASSVGDRGRQGGYTF,TGTGCCAGCAGCGTAGGAGACAGGGGGCGCCAGGGTGGCTACACCTTC
.,.,TRBV7-9,TRBJ2-2,CASSPLNTGELFF,TGTGCCAGCAGCCCCCTCAACACCGGGGAGCTGTTTTTT
.,TRBD1,TRBV5-1,TRBJ1-2,CASSNGTGGTVGYTF,TGCGCCAGCAGCAATGGGACAGGGGGTACGGTGGGCTACACCTTC
.,TRBD2,TRBV7-3,TRBJ2-1,CASSPRGLGLAKNEQFF,TGTGCCAGCAGCCCAAGAGGGTTGGGACTAGCTAAAAATGAGCAGTTCTTC
.,.,TRBV11-3,TRBJ1-1,CASSRLGEGDTEAFF,TGTGCCAGCAGCCGTCTCGGGGAGGGGGACACTGAAGCTTTCTTT
.,TRBD1,TRBV23-1,TRBJ1-2,CASSQSVTTGEAYGYTF,TGCGCCAGCAGTCAATCCGTCACGACAGGGGAGGCCTATGGCTACACCTTC
.,TRBD1,TRBV29-1,TRBJ2-7,CSVGQGKQYF,TGCAGCGTGGGACAGGGTAAGCAGTACTTC
few,TRBD2,TRBV7-9,TRBJ2-5,CSSSLSGTSGEKTQYF,TGTTCCAGCAGCTTGTCTGGGACTAGTGGGGAGAAGACCCAGTACTTC
.,.,TRBV5-1,TRBJ2-3,CASSLQVSTDTQYF,TGCGCCAGCAGCTTACAGGTTAGCACAGATACGCAGTATTTT
.,.,TRBV28,TRBJ2-7,CASSSPSVGGWAYEQYF,TGTGCCAGCAGTTCCCCCTCTGTGGGAGGCTGGGCCTACGAGCAGTACTTC